A single sample gave rise to the 23 T cell receptor beta chains below, sequenced in a study of blood T cell repertoires in COVID-19. The repertoire was sequenced with immunoSEQ multiplex PCR; TCRdb's copy has only in-frame clones and lacks some. The data contain some 43,000 clones, about 91% of them seen just once; the ten biggest clones take up about 16%. Sequencing was performed on peripheral blood. Receptors were obtained from a man between 60 and 70 years old with active COVID-19.

The V and J genes are TRBV5-1 and TRBJ2-7, with D hard to call. Per germline, CDR1 SGHRS and CDR2 YFSETQ. This CDR3 has 14 residues. V lost 0 bases and J lost 3, with 10 bases in between. CDR3 region: CASSLGQAGYEQYF. Here the CDR3 DNA reads TGCGCCAGCAGCTTGGGTCAGGCCGGCTACGAGCAGTACTTC.

The chain carries TRBV11-2 and TRBJ2-5; D ambiguous. The V and J ends lost 0 bases and 4 bases respectively, with 12 bases between them. Germline CDR1 reads SGHAT; CDR2 reads FQNNGV. This CDR3 has 15 amino acids. The CDR3 spells CASSLESISLETQYF. DNA of the CDR3: TGTGCCAGCAGCTTAGAATCGATTAGCCTAGAGACCCAGTACTTC.

This chain connects TRBV2 to TRBJ1-4; D uncertain. This CDR3 spans 14 amino acids. Germline values: CDR1 SNHLY, CDR2 FYNNEI. Trimming cost V 0 bases and J 1 base, with 3 bases left between them. The CDR3: CASSEALTNEKLFF. The CDR3 DNA follows: TGTGCCAGCAGTGAAGCCTTAACTAATGAAAAACTGTTTTTT.

This sequence joins TRBV7-9 and TRBJ1-6; the match to TRBD1 covers 11 bases. Germline trimming cut 3 bases from V and 8 bases from J; bases unmatched to any gene: 3. The CDR3 totals 15 residues. The germline CDR1 and CDR2 sequences are SEHNR and FQNEAQ (reference sequence). The CDR3, as DNA: TGTGCCAGCAGCTTGGGACAGGGGGTATATTCACCCCTCCACTTT. It yields the protein CASSLGQGVYSPLHF.

In its sample, this clone is medium-sized (0.01 to 0.1%). V usage is TRBV5-4 and J usage is TRBJ2-7; a weak D match, TRBD1 (6 bases). The CDR3 totals 15 residues. Trimming removed 4 bases from V and 2 bases from J, with 16 bases in between. Germline V gives CDR1 SGHNT, CDR2 YYREEE (reference sequence). Here the CDR3 reads CASSPEDSSAYEQYF. The CDR3 nucleotides read TGTGCCAGCAGCCCCGAGGACAGCTCTGCCTACGAGCAGTACTTC.

This rearrangement joins TRBV24-1 to TRBJ1-1; no clear D gene. CDR3 size: 14 residues. Germline V gene lookup returns CDR1 KGHDR and CDR2 SFDVKD. Trimming cost V 5 bases and J 4 bases, with 13 bases left between them. Written as DNA, the CDR3 is TGTGCCACCAGTGGTGGTAGTATGAGCACTGAAGCTTTCTTT. Amino acid sequence: CATSGGSMSTEAFF.

This clone was recorded a few times. The V gene is TRBV10-3, the J gene TRBJ1-2, with 9 positions matching TRBD1. The CDR3 spans 15 residues. Germline-derived CDR1 and CDR2 are ENHRY and SYGVKD. V lost 2 bases to trimming and J lost 3 bases; unmatched junction nucleotides: 4. DNA of the CDR3: TGTGCCATCAGTGAGACAGGGGGCGCGGACTATGGCTACACCTTC. Protein: CAISETGGADYGYTF.

This chain joins TRBV27 and TRBJ2-7; TRBD1 might be the D (8 bases). The CDR3 loop spans 15 amino acids. V lost 5 bases to trimming and J lost 3 bases, with 17 bases between them. CDR1 is MNHEY and CDR2 is SMNVEV in the germline V gene (reference sequence). The CDR3 nucleotides are TGTGCCAGCAGTACAAGGACAGGGAGGGGCTACGAGCAGTACTTC. It encodes CASSTRTGRGYEQYF.

This rearrangement joins TRBV28 to TRBJ1-1; no reliable D call. The CDR3 length is 13 residues. With 2 bases removed from V and 4 bases from J, the gap between germline ends came to 8 bases. CDR1 and CDR2 (germline): MDHEN, SYDVKM. The CDR3 coding sequence is TGTGCCAGCAGTTTAGAACAGCCCACTGAAGCTTTCTTT. It encodes CASSLEQPTEAFF.

The gene calls are TRBV7-3 and TRBJ2-5; weak D call: TRBD2 (6 bases). Germline assignment: CDR1 SGHTA and CDR2 FQGTGA. CDR3 length: 15 amino acids. Trimming removed 2 bases at V and 4 bases at J, with 14 bases between. The DNA of the CDR3 is TGTGCCAGCAGCTTAGGATCGGGAGAGGGAGAGACCCAGTACTTC. Protein product: CASSLGSGEGETQYF.

The chain joins TRBV6-5 to TRBJ2-2; 7 positions agree with TRBD2. V dropped 7 bases and J dropped 4; count of bases not matched to a gene: 6. CDR1 is MNHEY, CDR2 SVGAGI, per germline. This CDR3 region has 14 residues. DNA of the CDR3: TGTGCCAGCATCCGGACTAGGCTCACCGGGGAGCTGTTTTTT. Its protein is CASIRTRLTGELFF.

This clone was seen just once. This rearrangement joins TRBV7-2 to TRBJ2-4, with 8 positions matching TRBD1. Germline V lookup: CDR1 SGHTA, CDR2 FQGNSA. The V segment lost 5 bases and the J segment 9 bases; nucleotides outside the gene matches: 9. This CDR3 is built from 14 residues. CDR3 amino acids: CASSEWDRMGIQYF. The CDR3 DNA reads TGTGCCAGCAGCGAATGGGACAGGATGGGCATTCAGTACTTC.

The chain carries TRBV6-5 and TRBJ1-4; TRBD1 matches 7 bases. The CDR3 extends over 13 amino acids. CDR1 and CDR2 (germline): MNHEY, SVGAGI. V trimming: 8 bases; J trimming: 8 bases; junction bases outside the gene matches: 8. CDR3 sequence (DNA): TGTGCCAGCCTTACAGGGGCGCAGGAAAAACTGTTTTTT. This sequence encodes CASLTGAQEKLFF.

Concerning this clone: This sample also contains other DNA sequences that code for the same CDR3. The gene calls are TRBV20-1 and TRBJ2-1, with TRBD2 identical over 7 bases. Per the germline V gene, CDR1 is DFQATT and CDR2 is SNEGSKA (reference sequence). With V trimmed by 0 bases and J by 12 bases, 2 bases remained unmatched. The length of the CDR3 is 11 residues. The CDR3 DNA reads TGCAGTGCTAGAGATGGGAGGGGGCAGTTCTTC. Its translation is CSARDGRGQFF.

The V call is TRBV18, the J call TRBJ2-5; D gene unclear. The V gene's germline CDR1 is KGHSH and CDR2 LQKENI. Trimming shortened V by 4 bases and J by 0 bases, and 9 bases separated the two germline ends. This CDR3 has 14 amino acids. The CDR3 reads CASSLRLYQETQYF. CDR3 coding DNA: TGTGCCAGCTCACTCAGATTGTACCAAGAGACCCAGTACTTC.

The chain combines TRBV5-1 with TRBJ2-5; 8 nucleotides match TRBD2. The germline V gene has CDR1 SGHRS and CDR2 YFSETQ. V shed 4 bases, J shed 0 bases, and the junction held 8 bases outside the gene matches. The CDR3 is 16 residues long. The CDR3 DNA sequence: TGCGCCAGCAGCAACACCGGGGGGGTGTACCAAGAGACCCAGTACTTC. The encoded protein is CASSNTGGVYQETQYF.

V and J are TRBV18 and TRBJ1-5; D possibly corresponds to TRBD1 (6 bases). The length of the CDR3 is 16 residues. CDR1 is KGHSH, CDR2 LQKENI, per germline. V gave up 6 bases and J gave up 4 bases, with 19 bases separating them. CDR3: CASSPSGGAQNQPQHF. CDR3 sequence (DNA): TGTGCCAGCTCCCCCTCGGGGGGGGCCCAAAATCAGCCCCAGCATTTT.

The gene calls are TRBV12-5 and TRBJ2-1, with D perhaps TRBD2 (6 bases). V dropped 7 bases and J dropped 2 bases, with 15 bases sitting between them. The CDR3 is 15 residues long. CDR1 and CDR2 (germline): LGHNT, FRNRAP. CDR3 loop: CASAGDGGPYNEQFF. The DNA of the CDR3 is TGTGCTAGTGCCGGGGACGGGGGACCCTACAATGAGCAGTTCTTC.

This clone was detected a few times. The V and J genes are TRBV5-5 and TRBJ1-2, with D maybe TRBD1 (6 bases). The V end lost 4 bases, the J end lost 5 bases, and 18 bases lay between the germline ends. CDR1 is SGHKS and CDR2 is YYEKEE in the germline V gene (reference sequence). This CDR3 spans 15 amino acids. The CDR3 sequence is CASSQDSALGYGYTF. DNA for the CDR3: TGTGCCAGCAGCCAGGACAGTGCCCTGGGATATGGCTACACCTTC.

The chain links TRBV12-3 or TRBV12-4 to TRBJ1-3; D unclear. V was clipped by 6 bases and J by 0 bases, with 6 bases between them. CDR3 length: 13 residues. The CDR3 loop is CASRQSSGNTIYF. CDR3 sequence (DNA): TGTGCCAGCAGACAGTCCTCTGGAAACACCATATATTTT.

This clone was picked up one time. This chain joins TRBV1 and TRBJ2-7; the D call in the table, TRBD1, was not verified against the DNA. TRBV1 is reported as a pseudogene. The CDR3 is made up of 14 amino acids. CDR3 nucleotide sequence: TGCACCAGCAGCCAGCCCGGGACAGCCTACGAGCAGTACTTC. Translation: CTSSQPGTAYEQYF.

J is TRBJ2-5 and V is TRBV7-2; D may be TRBD1 (5 bases). Trimming left V 1 base short and J 5 bases short, with 14 bases between. From germline, CDR1 is SGHTA and CDR2 FQGNSA. The CDR3 totals 15 residues. The CDR3 nucleotides are TGTGCCAGCAGCTTAGTCTGGGGCAATGGGGAGACCCAGTACTTC. This encodes CASSLVWGNGETQYF.

The rearrangement uses TRBV6-6 and TRBJ2-3; D possibly corresponds to TRBD2 (6 bases). The CDR3 spans 16 residues. Germline CDR1 and CDR2: MNHNY and SVGAGI (reference sequence). Trimming stripped 5 bases from V and 1 base from J, with 16 bases between. CDR3 in DNA: TGTGCCAGCAGTGGGCCGGGACTGTTACGCACAGATACGCAGTATTTT. Amino acids: CASSGPGLLRTDTQYF.